This T cell receptor (beta chain) stems from a study of T cell repertoires in cytomegalovirus infection. As to this clonotype: The target antigen is unknown.

TCRdb reprocessed the reads with MiXCR, giving one entry per CDR3 protein. Of 900,000 to 950,000 distinct CDR3 sequences in the sample, roughly 31% were seen once. CDR1 and CDR2 (germline): MNHEY, SVGEGT. This CDR3 comprises 15 residues. Trimming shortened V by 6 bases and J by 5 bases, and 19 bases separated the two germline ends. The chain is built from TRBV6-2 or TRBV6-3 and TRBJ1-2, with D maybe TRBD1 (5 bases). The material sequenced was cultured CD8+ T cells from PBMCs, taken from culture after CMV antigen stimulation. The origin of this receptor is a human donor in good health (CMV status not recorded). Some clones in this sample may be carry-over from other donors' samples. CDR3 sequence reads: CASSPTQGANYGYTF. CDR3 in DNA: TGTGCCAGCAGCCCTACCCAGGGCGCCAATTATGGCTACACCTTC.